This T cell receptor (beta chain) stems from a study of OX40 agonist ivuxolimab in advanced cancers. In the study overall: Three patients, one with hepatocellular carcinoma and two with cutaneous melanoma, responded partially. Points from the study as a whole: CD4+ and CD8+ blood T cells expanded clonally by week 6 at 0.1 to 3.0 mg/kg. In the expanded peripheral T cells, antigen specificity was never determined.

Sampling of blood occurred at baseline, cycle 4 day 1, and cycle 7 day 1. Clones were sequenced by immunoSEQ multiplex PCR, and TCRdb holds only the in-frame ones, with some missing. Found here are some 45,000 clones, more than 70% of them singletons; the top ten hold about a fifth. Regarding this clone: The target antigen is unknown.

This CDR3 comprises 15 residues. The germline V gene has CDR1 SGHVS and CDR2 FQNEAQ. V lost 2 bases, J lost 5 bases, and 8 bases stayed unmatched. The chain carries TRBV7-8 and TRBJ2-7; 8 bases are shared with TRBD1. Sequences were derived from CD4+ or CD8+ T cells sorted from blood, sampled in a trial of the OX40 agonist ivuxolimab. The sequence came from an adult with an advanced solid tumor such as melanoma, head and neck, liver or kidney cancer. The CDR3 sequence: CASSLSRGPRNEQYV. The DNA of the CDR3 is TGTGCCAGCAGCTTAAGCAGGGGGCCAAGAAACGAGCAGTACGTC.